Below, 15 T cell receptor beta chains from the same sample are listed, as sequenced in a study of OX40 agonist ivuxolimab in advanced cancers. Only in-frame clones appear in the TCRdb table, and some are missing; sequencing was by immunoSEQ multiplex PCR. The data show about 41,000 clones, roughly 86% seen once. The material was CD4+ or CD8+ T cells sorted from blood, obtained in a trial of the OX40 agonist ivuxolimab. These receptors originate from an adult with an advanced solid tumor such as melanoma, head and neck, liver or kidney cancer.

The J gene is TRBJ2-3, the V gene TRBV6-6; TRBD2 matches 8 bases. V shed 6 bases and J 4 bases; nucleotides not matched to a gene: 6. The length of the CDR3 is 14 residues. The V gene's germline CDR1 is MNHNY and CDR2 SVGAGI (reference sequence). CDR3 residues: CASSPGRAADTQYF. The CDR3 region has the DNA TGTGCCAGCAGCCCCGGGAGGGCGGCAGATACGCAGTATTTT.

The V call is TRBV7-8, the J call TRBJ2-3; no definite D call. The CDR3 extends over 14 amino acids. Germline CDR1 reads SGHVS; CDR2 reads FQNEAQ. Trimming stripped 5 bases from V and 4 bases from J, with 13 bases between. The CDR3 sequence: CASSDPPEADTQYF. CDR3 nucleotides: TGTGCCAGCAGCGATCCCCCAGAAGCAGATACGCAGTATTTT. The full variable domain, its missing parts supplied by reference TRBV7-8 and TRBJ2-3, is GAGVSQSPRYKVAKRGQDVALRCDPISGHVSLFWYQQALGQGPEFLTYFQNEAQLDKSGLPSDRFFAERPEGSVSTLKIQRTQQEDSAVYLCASSDPPEADTQYFGPGTRLTVL.

The sample holds one count of this clone. The gene calls are TRBV28 and TRBJ2-7, with a possible D match to TRBD2 (5 bases). Germline-derived CDR1 and CDR2 are MDHEN and SYDVKM. Trimming took 1 base from V and 4 from J, leaving 8 bases between them. The CDR3 is 13 amino acids. For the CDR3, the DNA is TGTGCCAGCAGTTTATATGGCGGGTACGAGCAGTACTTC. As protein: CASSLYGGYEQYF.

The gene calls are TRBV27 and TRBJ1-2; perhaps TRBD1 as D (6 bases). V lost 2 bases to trimming and J lost 3 bases, with 7 bases between them. CDR1 is MNHEY and CDR2 is SMNVEV in the germline V gene (reference sequence). CDR3 size: 13 residues. The DNA for the CDR3 is TGTGCCAGCAGTTTACAGGGGCACTATGGCTACACCTTC. Its translation is CASSLQGHYGYTF.

This chain joins TRBV10-3 and TRBJ1-6; 7 bases align to TRBD1. V dropped 4 bases and J dropped 5; count of bases not matched to a gene: 8. Germline CDR1 ENHRY, CDR2 SYGVKD. This CDR3 is 16 amino acids long. CDR3 residues: CAISAQQGLHNSPLHF. The CDR3 nucleotides read TGTGCCATCAGTGCCCAACAGGGGCTCCATAATTCACCCCTCCACTTT.

The chain combines TRBV19 with TRBJ2-1; 14 nucleotides match TRBD2. The CDR3 is made up of 16 amino acids. After removal of 6 bases from V and 8 bases from J, the junction contained 9 bases not matched to a gene. From germline, CDR1 is LNHDA and CDR2 SQIVND (reference sequence). As DNA, the CDR3 is TGTGCCAGTAGCCCCGCGGGACTAGCGGGAGTCGATGAGCAGTTCTTC. Translated: CASSPAGLAGVDEQFF.

The rearrangement uses TRBV7-3 and TRBJ2-7; D is perhaps TRBD1 (5 bases). The CDR3 has 12 residues. V was trimmed by 2 bases and J by 6 bases, leaving 8 bases between them. Germline lookup yields CDR1 SGHTA and CDR2 FQGTGA. This CDR3 is CASSLGRGEQYF. CDR3 nucleotides: TGTGCCAGCAGCTTAGGAAGGGGCGAGCAGTACTTC.

The chain is built from TRBV7-3 and TRBJ2-7; D gene uncertain. Germline V gives CDR1 SGHTA, CDR2 FQGTGA. V was pared by 3 bases and J by 0 bases, with 6 bases between. The CDR3 totals 13 residues. CDR3 amino acids: CASSLDRSYEQYF. As DNA, the CDR3 is TGTGCCAGCAGCTTGGACCGCTCCTACGAGCAGTACTTC.

The gene calls are TRBV7-3 and TRBJ1-1, with D maybe TRBD1 (6 bases). Germline V gene lookup returns CDR1 SGHTA and CDR2 FQGTGA. This CDR3 contains 13 residues. The V gene lost 5 bases and the J gene lost 0 bases, with 7 bases spanning the gap. The CDR3 region has the DNA TGTGCCAGCAGCAACAGGGTGAACACTGAAGCTTTCTTT. Translating gives CASSNRVNTEAFF.

The rearrangement uses TRBV14 and TRBJ2-7; no definite D call. The V end was cut by 0 bases, the J end by 4 bases, with 7 bases between. CDR3 length: 13 residues. Germline V gene lookup returns CDR1 SGHDN and CDR2 FVKESK. Written as DNA, the CDR3 is TGTGCCAGCAGCCAAGATTTTATTTACGAGCAGTACTTC. Translation: CASSQDFIYEQYF. The whole variable domain, remainder taken from reference TRBV14 and TRBJ2-7, is EAGVTQFPSHSVIEKGQTVTLRCDPISGHDNLYWYRRVMGKEIKFLLHFVKESKQDESGMPNNRFLAERTGGTYSTLKVQPAELEDSGVYFCASSQDFIYEQYFGPGTRLTVT.

The J gene is TRBJ2-3, the V gene TRBV11-3; D perhaps matches TRBD1 (6 bases). The CDR3 contains 14 residues. Germline V gene lookup returns CDR1 SGHNT and CDR2 YENEEA. Deletions cut 4 bases from V and 0 bases from J, with 8 bases between. The CDR3 DNA reads TGTGCCAGCAGCTCCGGACAGAGCACAGATACGCAGTATTTT. This codes for CASSSGQSTDTQYF.

V and J are TRBV4-1 and TRBJ2-7; D is unresolved. With 1 base removed from V and 6 bases from J, the gap between germline ends came to 16 bases. The CDR3 covers 15 residues. Germline lookup yields CDR1 MGHRA and CDR2 YSYEKL. CDR3 sequence reads: CASSQGVRLYSEQYF. Written as DNA, the CDR3 is TGCGCCAGCAGCCAAGGTGTCAGGTTGTACAGCGAGCAGTACTTC.

V and J are TRBV4-1 and TRBJ1-4; D not resolved. This CDR3 is 15 amino acids long. Trimming left V 4 bases short and J 4 bases short, with 13 bases between. The germline V gene has CDR1 MGHRA and CDR2 YSYEKL. This CDR3 is CASSLEEQFNEKLFF. The CDR3 DNA reads as TGCGCCAGCAGCCTAGAGGAACAGTTTAATGAAAAACTGTTTTTT.

The chain is built from TRBV27 and TRBJ2-3; D ambiguous. This CDR3 spans 15 amino acids. Per germline, CDR1 MNHEY and CDR2 SMNVEV (reference sequence). V was trimmed by 2 bases and J by 6 bases, leaving 15 bases between them. CDR3 region: CASSLVIGPTDTQYF. In DNA form, the CDR3 reads TGTGCCAGCAGTTTAGTGATCGGTCCGACGGATACGCAGTATTTT.

This clone was seen a handful of times. The CDR3 nucleotides read TGTGCCAGCAGCTTAGTAAGGGTCACTGAAGCTTTCTTT. Encoded protein: CASSLVRVTEAFF. The chain is built from TRBV7-9 and TRBJ1-1; no clear D. V lost 1 base and J 4 bases, leaving 7 bases between the germline ends. Per germline, CDR1 SEHNR and CDR2 FQNEAQ (reference sequence). The CDR3 has 13 residues.